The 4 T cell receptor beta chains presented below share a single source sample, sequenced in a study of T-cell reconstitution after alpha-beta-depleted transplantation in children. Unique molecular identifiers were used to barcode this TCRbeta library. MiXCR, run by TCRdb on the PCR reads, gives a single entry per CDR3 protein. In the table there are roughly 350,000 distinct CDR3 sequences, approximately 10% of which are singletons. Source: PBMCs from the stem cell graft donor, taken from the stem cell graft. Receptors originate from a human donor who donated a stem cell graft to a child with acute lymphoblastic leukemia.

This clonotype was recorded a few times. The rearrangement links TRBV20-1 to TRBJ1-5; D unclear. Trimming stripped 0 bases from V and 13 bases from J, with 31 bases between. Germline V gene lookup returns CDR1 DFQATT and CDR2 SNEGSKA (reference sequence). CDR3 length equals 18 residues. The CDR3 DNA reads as TGCAGTGCTAGAGATTCAATGGCTCGGCATAGATTCTCCCCACAGCAGCATTTT. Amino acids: CSARDSMARHRFSPQQHF.

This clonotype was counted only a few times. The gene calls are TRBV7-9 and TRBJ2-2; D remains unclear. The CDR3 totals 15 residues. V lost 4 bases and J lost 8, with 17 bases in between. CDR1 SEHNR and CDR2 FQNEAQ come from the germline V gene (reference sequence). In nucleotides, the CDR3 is TGTGCCAGCAGCTCACCCCGAGACACCTTAGGGGAGCTGTTTTTT. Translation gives CASSSPRDTLGELFF.

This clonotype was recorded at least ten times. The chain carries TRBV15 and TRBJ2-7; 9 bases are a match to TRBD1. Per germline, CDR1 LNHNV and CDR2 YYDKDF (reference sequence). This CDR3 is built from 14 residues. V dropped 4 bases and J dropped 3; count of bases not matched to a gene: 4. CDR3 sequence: CATSKRDRVYEQYF. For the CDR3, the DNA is TGTGCCACCAGCAAACGGGACAGGGTCTACGAGCAGTACTTC. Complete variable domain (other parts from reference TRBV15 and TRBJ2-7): DAMVIQNPRYQVTQFGKPVTLSCSQTLNHNVMYWYQQKSSQAPKLLFHYYDKDFNNEADTPDNFQSRRPNTSFCFLDIRSPGLGDTAMYLCATSKRDRVYEQYFGPGTRLTVT.

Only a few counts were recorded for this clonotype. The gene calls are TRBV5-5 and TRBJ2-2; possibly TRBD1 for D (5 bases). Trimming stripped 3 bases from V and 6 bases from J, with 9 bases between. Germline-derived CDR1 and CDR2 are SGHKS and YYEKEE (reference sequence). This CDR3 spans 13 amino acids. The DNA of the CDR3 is TGTGCCAGCAGCTCCATAGGGGCCGGGGAGCTGTTTTTT. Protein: CASSSIGAGELFF.